This T cell receptor beta chain originates from a study of OX40 agonist ivuxolimab in advanced cancers. Background for the entire study: Ivuxolimab was an agonistic, fully human IgG2 monoclonal antibody directed against OX40 (CD134), a costimulatory receptor. In the dose-escalation cohort, 70% to 90% of patients were male, and the mean age was approximately 60 years with a range of about 20 to 80. The purpose of peripheral TCRbeta sequencing was to test whether ivuxolimab changed TCR sequence diversity and led to clonal T-cell expansion. The monotherapy dose-escalation portion (N of about 50 patients) of the phase I ivuxolimab trial is reported in the paper. Intravenous ivuxolimab was administered to patients every 2 weeks at six dose levels: 0.01, 0.1, 0.3, 1.5, 3 and 10 mg/kg. Patients were allowed to have had prior anti-PD-1, anti-PD-L1 or anti-CTLA-4 therapy, and around 40% of the dose-escalation patients had previously received checkpoint inhibitors. Of the 52 patients in dose escalation, 19 had hepatocellular carcinoma, approximately 15 had melanoma, 9 had renal cell carcinoma and 9 had head and neck cancer. Partial responses were achieved by three dose-escalation patients, of whom one had hepatocellular carcinoma and two had cutaneous melanoma.

Genomic DNA was extracted from sorted cells for sequencing of the TCRbeta CDR3 region. TCRbeta CDR3 regions were sequenced using the immunoSEQ Assay. Held by TCRdb, this immuneACCESS table contains in-frame sequences only and omits some clones. Under half of the omission traces to an unresolved V gene where checked; the cause of the rest is unknown. Present in this sample are some 72,000 clones, less than 95% of which were seen just once. The ten most abundant clones make up about 10% of the sample. In regard to this clone: This receptor's antigen is unknown. Base qualities are not recorded, but no much larger clone differs from it by a single base.

The trial excluded patients who had a history of autoimmune disease or who were on systemic immunosuppression. Peripheral blood for TCR sequencing was drawn from every dose cohort at baseline, at cycle 4 day 1 and at cycle 7 day 1. The samples were taken from a phase I, first-in-human, multicenter, open-label dose-escalation trial of ivuxolimab. The trial enrolled adults with locally advanced or metastatic head and neck squamous cell, hepatocellular, melanoma or renal cell carcinoma. CD4+ and CD8+ T cells were sorted separately from peripheral blood before TCR sequencing. For CDR1 and CDR2, the germline V gene lists SGHTA and FQGNSA. The CDR3 starts with the cysteine, ends with the phenylalanine, and has 16 residues. Only the CDR3 portion is preserved as DNA: 48 bases, with reading frame beginning at the first base. Trimming leaves V shorter by 5 bases and J shorter by 7 bases, with the junction holding 14 bases beyond the gene matches.

Results and caveats for the whole study, not just this receptor: Low levels of normalized T-cell clonal expansion were also shown by some nonresponding patients. Partial responders in the 0.1-3.0 mg/kg groups had among the lowest normalized peripheral clonal expansion, especially among CD8+ T cells. At doses of 0.1 to 3.0 mg/kg, clonal expansion of both CD4+ and CD8+ T cells in blood was seen between baseline and week 6. After ivuxolimab, expanded clones were on average more numerous among CD8+ T cells than among CD4+ T cells. The antigen specificity of the clonally expanded peripheral T cells was not determined.

The source was CD4+ or CD8+ T cells sorted from blood, collected in a trial of the OX40 agonist ivuxolimab. The TCR comes from an adult with an advanced solid tumor such as melanoma, head and neck, liver or kidney cancer. The rearrangement combines TRBV7-2 with TRBJ2-1; TRBD2 aligns with 7 central bases. The nucleotide sequence is given as TGTGCCAGCAGCGATCTAGAGCGGGGACTTTGGAATGAGCAGTTCTTC. The encoded protein is CASSDLERGLWNEQFF.